Presented here are 28 T cell receptor beta chains from one specimen sequenced in a study of blood T cell repertoires in COVID-19. TCRdb's copy holds only in-frame clones and misses some; the assay was immunoSEQ multiplex PCR. Of 300,000 or so clones in the sample, roughly 90% were seen once. The sample comprised peripheral blood. These receptors were collected from a woman in her 30s with COVID-19, enrolled during active disease.

V gene TRBV5-1 combines with J gene TRBJ2-3, with 16 nucleotides matching TRBD2. Trimming at V came to 4 bases and at J to 4 bases, leaving 6 bases not matched to a gene. CDR1 and CDR2 from the germline V gene are SGHRS and YFSETQ. This CDR3 comprises 17 residues. CDR3 in amino acids: CASSPGLAGGGADTQYF. Here the CDR3 DNA reads TGCGCCAGCAGCCCGGGACTAGCGGGAGGGGGCGCAGATACGCAGTATTTT.

The chain recombines TRBV4-1 with TRBJ2-7, with D possibly being TRBD2 (5 bases). Germline V gene lookup returns CDR1 MGHRA and CDR2 YSYEKL. Trimming left V 2 bases short and J 3 bases short, with 11 bases between. The CDR3 covers 14 residues. The CDR3, as DNA: TGCGCCAGCAGCCAATGGTCCGGACTCTACGAGCAGTACTTC. It specifies CASSQWSGLYEQYF.

V and J are TRBV7-7 and TRBJ2-2, with unresolved D. This CDR3 has 16 residues. Germline CDR1 reads SSHAT; CDR2 reads FNYEAQ (reference sequence). V gave up 5 bases and J gave up 2 bases, with 15 bases separating them. This CDR3 reads CASSPRSSLNTGELFF. The CDR3 region has the DNA TGTGCCAGCAGCCCCCGGTCTTCCCTTAACACCGGGGAGCTGTTTTTT.

The chain recombines TRBV5-1 with TRBJ1-1; TRBD1 aligns across 10 bases. Germline lookup yields CDR1 SGHRS and CDR2 YFSETQ. Trimming removed 2 bases from V and 11 bases from J; junction bases left unmatched: 15. The CDR3 has 16 residues. Here the CDR3 DNA reads TGCGCCAGCAGCTTACTGGACCCGGGACAGGGGAACGTGGCTTTCTTT. Encoded protein: CASSLLDPGQGNVAFF.

The rearrangement uses TRBV12-3 or TRBV12-4 and TRBJ2-1; no firm D call. The length of the CDR3 is 11 residues. V lost 5 bases and J lost 4, with 3 bases in between. CDR3 loop: CASSVYNEQFF. CDR3 DNA sequence: TGTGCCAGCAGTGTATACAATGAGCAGTTCTTC.

The genes are TRBV19 and TRBJ2-5; weak D call: TRBD1 (5 bases). With 0 bases removed from V and 5 bases from J, the gap between germline ends came to 13 bases. Germline lookup yields CDR1 LNHDA and CDR2 SQIVND (reference sequence). The CDR3 extends over 15 amino acids. The CDR3 spells CASSIDGARGETQYF. The CDR3, as DNA: TGTGCCAGTAGTATAGATGGGGCTAGAGGTGAGACCCAGTACTTC.

The chain has TRBV2 and TRBJ1-5; D ambiguous. Trimming removed 5 bases at V and 5 bases at J, with 13 bases between. The CDR3 runs 14 residues. The germline V gene has CDR1 SNHLY and CDR2 FYNNEI. CDR3 in amino acids: CASSTGSLYQPQHF. The DNA for the CDR3 is TGTGCCAGCAGTACGGGATCTCTTTATCAGCCCCAGCATTTT.

The gene calls are TRBV24-1 and TRBJ1-5, with 10 bases aligning to TRBD1. Germline loops: CDR1 KGHDR, CDR2 SFDVKD. The CDR3 contains 15 residues. The V and J ends lost 4 bases and 7 bases, in that order; junction bases with no gene match: 6. CDR3: CATSDAGQGNQPQHF. The CDR3, as DNA: TGTGCCACCAGTGACGCGGGACAGGGGAACCAGCCCCAGCATTTT.

V gene TRBV11-2 combines with J gene TRBJ2-5; D is possibly TRBD1 (6 bases). Germline V lookup: CDR1 SGHAT, CDR2 FQNNGV. The CDR3 has 14 residues. Trimming took 5 bases from V and 5 from J, leaving 15 bases between them. DNA of the CDR3: TGTGCCAGCAGCCTGGACAGTAGGGGGGAGACCCAGTACTTC. It codes for CASSLDSRGETQYF.

This chain links TRBV28 with TRBJ1-5, with TRBD1 matching over 7 bases. J was trimmed by 4 bases and V by 7 bases; bases with no gene match: 4. The CDR3 totals 13 residues. The germline gives CDR1 MDHEN, CDR2 SYDVKM. CDR3 nucleotide sequence: TGTGCCAGCATGACAGGGCGAAATCAGCCCCAGCATTTT. Protein: CASMTGRNQPQHF.

The rearrangement links TRBV7-8 to TRBJ1-1, with D possibly being TRBD1 (6 bases). The CDR3 is 12 amino acids. V was trimmed by 7 bases and J by 6 bases, leaving 12 bases between them. Germline-derived CDR1 and CDR2 are SGHVS and FQNEAQ. Written as DNA, the CDR3 is TGTGCCAGCACCGAGGGGGGGCCTGAAGCTTTCTTT. Its protein is CASTEGGPEAFF.

This clone was counted only a few times. This chain links TRBV28 with TRBJ1-2; TRBD1 matches at 7 bases. Trimming took 2 bases from V and 3 from J; bases not matched to a gene: 3. Germline V gives CDR1 MDHEN, CDR2 SYDVKM. The CDR3 totals 14 residues. The CDR3 DNA sequence: TGTGCCAGCAGTTTACCCGGGACAGACTATGGCTACACCTTC. This encodes CASSLPGTDYGYTF.

In its sample, this clone was seen a few times. The chain has TRBV2 and TRBJ2-7, with 9 bases identical to TRBD2. This CDR3 comprises 15 residues. The germline gives CDR1 SNHLY, CDR2 FYNNEI. With V trimmed by 0 bases and J by 4 bases, 4 bases remained unmatched. The CDR3 nucleotides are TGTGCCAGCAGTGAAGCGGCTAGCGGGACTTACGAGCAGTACTTC. This codes for CASSEAASGTYEQYF. Filled out from reference TRBV2 and TRBJ2-7, the complete variable domain reads EPEVTQTPSHQVTQMGQEVILRCVPISNHLYFYWYRQILGQKVEFLVSFYNNEISEKSEIFDDQFSVERPDGSNFTLKIRSTKLEDSAMYFCASSEAASGTYEQYFGPGTRLTVT.

The chain links TRBV5-5 to TRBJ1-4; 8 nucleotides align to TRBD1. Germline CDR1 reads SGHKS; CDR2 reads YYEKEE (reference sequence). The V and J ends lost 1 base and 6 bases, in that order; junction bases with no gene match: 8. This CDR3 is built from 16 residues. CDR3 sequence reads: CASSLRTGNGYEKLFF. The CDR3 coding sequence is TGTGCCAGCAGCTTGAGGACAGGGAACGGATATGAAAAACTGTTTTTT.

The chain has TRBV5-6 and TRBJ2-7, with TRBD1 identical over 7 bases. Unmatched junction bases numbered 6, after V lost 1 base and J lost 5 bases. CDR1 and CDR2 (germline): SGHDT, YYEEEE. This CDR3 has 14 amino acids. As DNA, the CDR3 is TGTGCCAGCAGCTTGCCAAGGGGGCTGGACGAGCAGTACTTC. Encoded protein: CASSLPRGLDEQYF.

CDR3 amino acids: CATRENSNQPQHF. Written as DNA, the CDR3 is TGTGCCACCAGGGAGAACAGCAATCAGCCCCAGCATTTT. This rearrangement joins TRBV15 to TRBJ1-5; D not resolved. The CDR3 has 13 amino acids. Germline CDR1 is LNHNV and CDR2 is YYDKDF (reference sequence). With 6 bases removed from V and 1 base from J, the gap between germline ends came to 7 bases.

The chain recombines TRBV27 with TRBJ2-1, with TRBD2 as a possible D gene (5 bases). V was trimmed by 3 bases and J by 6 bases, leaving 12 bases between them. CDR3 length: 14 amino acids. The V gene's germline CDR1 is MNHEY and CDR2 SMNVEV (reference sequence). Written as DNA, the CDR3 is TGTGCCAGCAGTTTTCGGGCTAGCTTCAATGAGCAGTTCTTC. Translation: CASSFRASFNEQFF.

In its sample, this clone was seen once. The chain joins TRBV5-6 to TRBJ1-2; TRBD1 agrees at 8 bases. Germline trimming cut 4 bases from V and 6 bases from J; bases unmatched to any gene: 5. CDR3 length equals 13 residues. Germline lookup yields CDR1 SGHDT and CDR2 YYEEEE. CDR3 amino acids: CASSQDRDNGYTF. In DNA, the CDR3 is TGTGCCAGCAGCCAGGACAGGGACAATGGCTACACCTTC.

The chain uses TRBV28 and TRBJ1-5; no definite D call. CDR1 is MDHEN and CDR2 is SYDVKM in the germline V gene. Trimming removed 6 bases from V and 5 bases from J, with 11 bases in between. CDR3 size: 13 residues. CDR3 protein: CASRRAVDQPQHF. The CDR3 DNA sequence: TGTGCCAGCAGACGAGCCGTAGATCAGCCCCAGCATTTT. Combining the CDR3 with reference TRBV28 and TRBJ1-5 gives the whole variable domain DVKVTQSSRYLVKRTGEKVFLECVQDMDHENMFWYRQDPGLGLRLIYFSYDVKMKEKGDIPEGYSVSREKKERFSLILESASTNQTSMYLCASRRAVDQPQHFGDGTRLSIL.

The chain employs TRBV12-5 and TRBJ2-2; the match to TRBD2 covers 13 bases. Germline V gives CDR1 LGHNT, CDR2 FRNRAP. The CDR3 has 22 residues. Trimming took 0 bases from V and 4 from J; bases not matched to a gene: 17. The CDR3 here is CASGLVLSRGLAGERGTGELFF. CDR3 sequence (DNA): TGTGCTAGTGGTTTGGTACTGAGCCGCGGACTAGCGGGAGAGAGGGGCACCGGGGAGCTGTTTTTT.

The J gene is TRBJ2-7, the V gene TRBV2; 7 nucleotides align to TRBD2. In germline, CDR1 is SNHLY, CDR2 FYNNEI. J lost 2 bases, V lost 6 bases, and 4 bases had no gene match. The CDR3 spans 13 residues. The CDR3 loop is CASSRDYTYEQYF. As DNA, the CDR3 is TGTGCCAGCAGCCGGGACTACACCTACGAGCAGTACTTC.

This clone is a singleton in its sample. J is TRBJ2-5 and V is TRBV7-8; tentative D call: TRBD2 (5 bases). Trimming removed 1 base from V and 2 bases from J, with 17 bases in between. The V gene's germline CDR1 is SGHVS and CDR2 FQNEAQ. The CDR3 covers 17 residues. The CDR3 here is CASSLVPVRGDQETQYF. The CDR3 region has the DNA TGTGCCAGCAGCTTAGTCCCAGTCCGGGGAGATCAAGAGACCCAGTACTTC.

The chain combines TRBV12-3 or TRBV12-4 with TRBJ1-4; possible D gene TRBD1, 5 bases. CDR3 length: 13 residues. The V end was cut by 6 bases, the J end by 4 bases, with 9 bases between. The CDR3 is CASSRRGNEKLFF. In nucleotides, the CDR3 is TGTGCCAGCAGCCGAAGGGGTAATGAAAAACTGTTTTTT.

The chain couples TRBV9 to TRBJ2-1, with D perhaps matching TRBD2 (5 bases). Looked up from germline, CDR1 is SGDLS and CDR2 is YYNGEE. Deletions cut 4 bases from V and 0 bases from J, with 14 bases between. This CDR3 comprises 16 residues. This chain's CDR3 is CASSPMRGHSYNEQFF. The CDR3 DNA reads as TGTGCCAGCAGCCCCATGCGCGGGCACTCCTACAATGAGCAGTTCTTC. Full variable domain (missing parts from reference TRBV9 and TRBJ2-1): DSGVTQTPKHLITATGQRVTLRCSPRSGDLSVYWYQQSLDQGLQFLIQYYNGEERAKGNILERFSAQQFPDLHSELNLSSLELGDSALYFCASSPMRGHSYNEQFFGPGTRLTVL.

As regards this clone: Additional DNA sequences in this sample encode the identical CDR3. For the CDR3, the DNA is TGTGCCAGTAGTATCCAGGGGGCTAACACTGAAGCTTTCTTT. Amino acids: CASSIQGANTEAFF. The rearrangement links TRBV19 to TRBJ1-1; 8 bases fit TRBD1. CDR1 and CDR2 from the germline V gene are LNHDA and SQIVND (reference sequence). The CDR3 has 14 amino acids. The V segment lost 3 bases and the J segment 2 bases; nucleotides outside the gene matches: 2.

V usage is TRBV6-5 and J usage is TRBJ2-7; TRBD1 agrees at 8 bases. The V segment lost 0 bases and the J segment 6 bases; nucleotides outside the gene matches: 10. This CDR3 spans 16 amino acids. Germline loops: CDR1 MNHEY, CDR2 SVGAGI. The CDR3 coding sequence is TGTGCCAGCAGTTACTCCACCGGACAGGGCCCTTCCGAGCAGTACTTC. Residues: CASSYSTGQGPSEQYF.

The chain joins TRBV15 to TRBJ2-5, with a weak D call TRBD2 (5 bases). Between the trimmed V and J ends, which lost 1 base and 4 bases, there was a span of 7 bases. The CDR3 runs 13 residues. Germline CDR1 is LNHNV and CDR2 is YYDKDF (reference sequence). CDR3 residues: CATSRGAGETQYF. The CDR3 DNA sequence: TGTGCCACCAGCAGAGGTGCGGGAGAGACCCAGTACTTC. The full variable domain, in which reference TRBV15 and TRBJ2-5 provide the parts outside the CDR3, is DAMVIQNPRYQVTQFGKPVTLSCSQTLNHNVMYWYQQKSSQAPKLLFHYYDKDFNNEADTPDNFQSRRPNTSFCFLDIRSPGLGDTAMYLCATSRGAGETQYFGPGTRLLVL.

This clone was detected only once. For the CDR3, the DNA is TGTGCCACCCCGGGGGACACTGAAGCTTTCTTT. Translating it yields CATPGDTEAFF. The chain carries TRBV6-5 and TRBJ1-1, with a tentative D call TRBD1 (5 bases). V dropped 10 bases and J dropped 3 bases, with 9 bases sitting between them. The CDR3 totals 11 residues. Germline V gene data show CDR1 as MNHEY and CDR2 as SVGAGI.